Here is one T cell receptor beta chain with its context. Its cognate antigen is unknown. A junction end diverges from the germline sequence, so it may reflect a read error. A modified ARM-PCR protocol with three rounds of nested PCR amplified TCRbeta. One entry per CDR3 protein results from TCRdb running MiXCR on the multiplex PCR reads. The sample yields 68,000 or so distinct CDR3 sequences, roughly 56% seen once. The germline V gene has CDR1 MNHEY and CDR2 SVGEGT. The CDR3 runs to 12 residues. The sample is drawn from a study of tumor and adjacent non-tumor tissue in lung cancer. General study results and limits: Top 100 clones took a larger repertoire share in normal lung.

No cell sorting was done before RNA was extracted from the tissue. The chain employs TRBV6-2 or TRBV6-3 and TRBJ1-2; a possible D gene is TRBD1 (6 bases). The clonotype was recovered from a man in his forties or fifties with non-small cell lung cancer. Material for sequencing was lung tumor tissue. CDR3 protein: CASRWDIRGYTF. The CDR3 DNA reads TGTGCTAGCAGGTGGGACATTCGTGGCTACACTTTC.